The 29 T cell receptor beta chains below all came from one sample that was sequenced in a study of T cell responses to AZD1222 COVID-19 vaccine. Data came from immunoSEQ multiplex PCR; TCRdb stores just in-frame clones and leaves some out. The data contain approximately 140,000 clones, 85% to 95% of them seen just once; the ten biggest clones take up approximately 5%. This specimen consisted of peripheral blood, obtained on day 0 of AZD1222 vaccination. Receptors were obtained from an adult in good health.

V gene TRBV9 combines with J gene TRBJ2-2; D is unresolved. From germline, CDR1 is SGDLS and CDR2 YYNGEE. V was shortened by 1 base and J by 6 bases, with 4 bases between the two germline ends. The CDR3 is 12 residues long. The CDR3 here is CASSVTSGELFF. In DNA, the CDR3 is TGTGCCAGCAGCGTAACATCCGGGGAGCTGTTTTTT.

The count of this clone is one. This sequence joins TRBV24-1 and TRBJ2-7; 12 nucleotides align to TRBD2. CDR3 length equals 17 residues. The V gene end was trimmed by 0 bases and the J gene end by 5 bases; junction bases not matched to a gene: 7. CDR1 and CDR2 (germline): KGHDR, SFDVKD. In nucleotides, the CDR3 is TGTGCCACCAGTGATTTGGCTAGCGGGAGGGCCAACCACGAGCAGTACTTC. Its translation is CATSDLASGRANHEQYF.

This clone was picked up one time. This chain connects TRBV3-1 (or the pseudogene TRBV3-2) to TRBJ1-2; unclear D gene. Germline V gene lookup returns CDR1 LGHDT and CDR2 YNNKEL (reference sequence). CDR3 length: 13 amino acids. V lost 3 bases, J lost 7 bases, and 12 bases lay in between. The CDR3 sequence: CASSQSRSAGYTF. The CDR3, as DNA: TGTGCCAGCAGCCAGAGTCGCTCGGCTGGCTACACCTTC.

CDR3: CASSLQAAPSSYNEQFF. The CDR3 nucleotides read TGCGCCAGCAGCCTCCAAGCGGCTCCAAGCTCCTACAATGAGCAGTTCTTC. The V gene is TRBV4-1, the J gene TRBJ2-1; D may be TRBD2 (5 bases). This CDR3 region has 17 residues. Trimming took 4 bases from V and 0 from J, leaving 16 bases between them. CDR1 and CDR2 from the germline V gene are MGHRA and YSYEKL.

The chain has TRBV7-9 and TRBJ2-2, with unresolved D. From germline, CDR1 is SEHNR and CDR2 FQNEAQ (reference sequence). CDR3 size: 14 residues. Trimming took 3 bases from V and 2 from J, leaving 7 bases between them. In DNA form, the CDR3 reads TGTGCCAGCAGCTTGCCCCCCAACACCGGGGAGCTGTTTTTT. This gives the protein CASSLPPNTGELFF.

The V gene is TRBV5-1, the J gene TRBJ2-7; 16 nucleotides agree with TRBD2. After removal of 3 bases from V and 7 bases from J, the junction contained 10 bases not matched to a gene. This CDR3 comprises 17 residues. Germline CDR1 is SGHRS and CDR2 is YFSETQ. CDR3 region: CASSSPGLAGGLREQYF. DNA of the CDR3: TGCGCCAGCAGCTCCCCGGGACTAGCGGGGGGGCTTAGAGAGCAGTACTTC.

CDR3 DNA: TGTGCCAGCAGGATCCAGGGGCGGGAGGAGCTGTTTTTT. Its translation: CASRIQGREELFF. The V gene is TRBV6-5, the J gene TRBJ2-2; D is tentatively TRBD1 or TRBD2 (6 bases each). Trimming left V 6 bases short and J 10 bases short, with 15 bases between. The germline V gene encodes CDR1 MNHEY and CDR2 SVGAGI. CDR3 length equals 13 residues.

The gene calls are TRBV7-2 and TRBJ1-5; tentatively, D is TRBD1 (6 bases). The CDR3 runs 14 residues. Trimming shortened V by 0 bases and J by 6 bases, and 9 bases separated the two germline ends. CDR1 is SGHTA and CDR2 is FQGNSA in the germline V gene. DNA for the CDR3: TGTGCCAGCAGCTTAGCAGGGGGATTTCAGCCCCAGCATTTT. This translates into CASSLAGGFQPQHF.

This clone was detected once. The chain employs TRBV10-2 and TRBJ1-2, with D hard to call. Germline V gene sequence: CDR1 WSHSY, CDR2 SAAADI. V was cut by 3 bases and J by 4 bases, with 12 bases left in between. The CDR3 spans 14 residues. CDR3 sequence (DNA): TGCGCCAGCAGTGATTGGGGTGGGAGCTATGGCTACACCTTC. Its protein product is CASSDWGGSYGYTF.

V usage is TRBV7-3 and J usage is TRBJ2-3; D may correspond to TRBD1 or TRBD2 (5 bases each). The V gene lost 3 bases and the J gene lost 2 bases, with 12 bases spanning the gap. The CDR3 loop spans 15 amino acids. Per the germline V gene, CDR1 is SGHTA and CDR2 is FQGTGA. This chain's CDR3 is CASSFDGTPTDTQYF. The CDR3 DNA follows: TGTGCCAGCAGCTTTGACGGGACGCCCACAGATACGCAGTATTTT.

The V and J genes are TRBV27 and TRBJ1-2, with D uncertain. Germline values: CDR1 MNHEY, CDR2 SMNVEV (reference sequence). The CDR3 contains 13 residues. Deletions cut 5 bases from V and 3 bases from J, with 10 bases between. The CDR3 DNA is TGTGCCAGCAGTCCAGAGTGGGACTATGGCTACACCTTC. Protein product: CASSPEWDYGYTF.

The CDR3 DNA reads TGTGCCAGTAGTATGACGGGGGGCTACGAGCAGTACTTC. Residues: CASSMTGGYEQYF. The chain is built from TRBV19 and TRBJ2-7, with TRBD2 identical over 7 bases. The CDR3 spans 13 residues. V gave up 3 bases and J gave up 3 bases; unmatched junction bases: 2. Germline V gene sequence: CDR1 LNHDA, CDR2 SQIVND (reference sequence).

V usage is TRBV15 and J usage is TRBJ1-2; no definite D call. Trimming stripped 3 bases from V and 0 bases from J, with 8 bases between. Germline CDR1 is LNHNV and CDR2 is YYDKDF (reference sequence). CDR3 length: 14 residues. As DNA, the CDR3 is TGTGCCACCAGCAGCGGCATAGCTAACTATGGCTACACCTTC. It codes for CATSSGIANYGYTF. Full variable domain (remainder filled in from reference TRBV15 and TRBJ1-2): DAMVIQNPRYQVTQFGKPVTLSCSQTLNHNVMYWYQQKSSQAPKLLFHYYDKDFNNEADTPDNFQSRRPNTSFCFLDIRSPGLGDTAMYLCATSSGIANYGYTFGSGTRLTVV.

The chain recombines TRBV5-1 with TRBJ2-2, with 7 bases aligning to TRBD1. The junction had 2 bases not matched to a gene; V was cut back by 7 bases and J by 2 bases. CDR1 and CDR2 from the germline V gene are SGHRS and YFSETQ. The CDR3 is 13 residues long. CDR3 DNA: TGCGCCAGCCACAGGGGAAACACCGGGGAGCTGTTTTTT. The encoded protein is CASHRGNTGELFF.

CDR3 nucleotides: TGTGCCAGCAGTTACTCGGAGGGAGCGAGCTATGGCTACACCTTC. Its translation: CASSYSEGASYGYTF. The V and J genes are TRBV6-5 and TRBJ1-2; D not resolved. CDR1 MNHEY and CDR2 SVGAGI come from the germline V gene. CDR3 length: 15 amino acids. Trimming took off 0 bases at V and 4 bases at J, with 12 bases between the two ends.

The chain uses TRBV11-3 and TRBJ2-3, with 7 bases identical to TRBD2. CDR3 length equals 13 residues. With V trimmed by 3 bases and J by 3 bases, 0 bases remained unmatched. CDR1 is SGHNT and CDR2 is YENEEA in the germline V gene. CDR3 in amino acids: CASSLRETDTQYF. The DNA for the CDR3 is TGTGCCAGCAGCTTGCGGGAGACAGATACGCAGTATTTT.

The rearrangement uses TRBV7-9 and TRBJ2-7; D possibly corresponds to TRBD1 (7 bases). CDR3 size: 14 residues. Trimming shortened V by 4 bases and J by 3 bases, and 13 bases separated the two germline ends. Germline lookup yields CDR1 SEHNR and CDR2 FQNEAQ (reference sequence). CDR3 sequence reads: CASSYGGQYYEQYF. The CDR3 DNA follows: TGTGCCAGCAGCTACGGGGGACAGTACTACGAGCAGTACTTC.

The genes are TRBV9 and TRBJ2-1; TRBD1 is a possible D gene (5 bases). The CDR3 loop spans 16 amino acids. Germline values: CDR1 SGDLS, CDR2 YYNGEE. V was clipped by 0 bases and J by 4 bases, with 14 bases between them. CDR3 amino acids: CASSVEGQGRYNEQFF. As DNA, the CDR3 is TGTGCCAGCAGCGTAGAAGGGCAGGGTAGGTACAATGAGCAGTTCTTC.

This chain links TRBV5-1 with TRBJ2-7, with D perhaps TRBD1 (7 bases). Trimming removed 3 bases from V and 6 bases from J, with 16 bases in between. Germline V CDR1 and CDR2: SGHRS, YFSETQ. This CDR3 region has 14 residues. In DNA form, the CDR3 reads TGCGCCAGCAGCTCCGGGACAGCGGGTAGCGAGCAGTACTTC. Translating it yields CASSSGTAGSEQYF.

This rearrangement joins TRBV5-1 to TRBJ1-1; TRBD1 might be the D (5 bases). The V end lost 3 bases, the J end lost 4 bases, and 10 bases lay between the germline ends. The germline V gene encodes CDR1 SGHRS and CDR2 YFSETQ. The CDR3 length is 13 residues. The DNA of the CDR3 is TGCGCCAGCAGCTACCAGGGTACCACTGAAGCTTTCTTT. Translation: CASSYQGTTEAFF.

The DNA of the CDR3 is TGTGCCAGCAGTGTAAGGGGGGGAGAGACCCAGTACTTC. This codes for CASSVRGGETQYF. J is TRBJ2-5 and V is TRBV12-3 or TRBV12-4; maybe TRBD2 (7 bases). The CDR3 is made up of 13 amino acids. Trimming took 5 bases from V and 4 from J, leaving 11 bases between them.

The chain carries TRBV19 and TRBJ2-5; tentatively, D is TRBD1 (6 bases). Trimming pared 5 bases from V and 7 bases from J, leaving 23 bases between. Per the germline V gene, CDR1 is LNHDA and CDR2 is SQIVND (reference sequence). The CDR3 covers 16 residues. The CDR3 is CASSPTDSTSVMTQYF. CDR3 sequence (DNA): TGTGCCAGTAGTCCCACGGACAGTACCTCCGTTATGACCCAGTACTTC.

This clone was seen a single time. This chain links TRBV5-6 with TRBJ1-1; 9 bases are a match to TRBD1. Germline trimming cut 5 bases from V and 3 bases from J; bases unmatched to any gene: 5. This CDR3 is 14 amino acids long. Germline lookup yields CDR1 SGHDT and CDR2 YYEEEE. The CDR3 loop reads CASRGTGRDTEAFF. In nucleotides, the CDR3 is TGTGCCAGCAGAGGGACAGGGCGCGACACTGAAGCTTTCTTT.

The chain has TRBV15 and TRBJ1-2; weak D call: TRBD1 (5 bases). The germline V gene has CDR1 LNHNV and CDR2 YYDKDF (reference sequence). Trimming took 9 bases from V and 3 from J, leaving 17 bases between them. The CDR3 loop spans 14 amino acids. The CDR3 spells CATERGGAHYGYTF. Written as DNA, the CDR3 is TGTGCCACAGAAAGGGGCGGGGCTCACTATGGCTACACCTTC.

Only one count was recorded for this clone. This rearrangement joins TRBV12-5 to TRBJ2-3; no definite D call. V dropped 6 bases and J dropped 4 bases, with 11 bases sitting between them. The CDR3 length is 13 residues. Germline CDR1 and CDR2: LGHNT and FRNRAP. CDR3 in amino acids: CASGQVGPDTQYF. CDR3 sequence (DNA): TGTGCTAGTGGCCAGGTTGGCCCAGATACGCAGTATTTT.

The V and J genes are TRBV10-1 and TRBJ1-1; tentatively, D is TRBD1 (5 bases). CDR1 is WNHNN, CDR2 SYGVQD, per germline (reference sequence). The CDR3 runs to 15 residues. V was clipped by 7 bases and J by 6 bases, with 21 bases between them. The CDR3 region has the DNA TGCGCCAGCATAGTTACAGAAAACAGGTCCCCTGAAGCTTTCTTT. This encodes CASIVTENRSPEAFF.

The genes are TRBV28 and TRBJ1-4; possible D gene TRBD1, 6 bases. The V end was cut by 5 bases, the J end by 6 bases, with 16 bases between. Germline V gene sequence: CDR1 MDHEN, CDR2 SYDVKM. The CDR3 is 15 residues long. Here the CDR3 reads CASSPRGAGHEKLFF. In nucleotides, the CDR3 is TGTGCCAGCAGTCCCCGGGGGGCGGGGCATGAAAAACTGTTTTTT.

The chain uses TRBV2 and TRBJ2-7; D is unresolved. Germline lookup yields CDR1 SNHLY and CDR2 FYNNEI. The CDR3 totals 14 residues. V gave up 1 base and J gave up 1 base, with 8 bases separating them. The CDR3 sequence is CASSEVRTSYEQYF. In DNA form, the CDR3 reads TGTGCCAGCAGTGAAGTCAGAACGTCCTACGAGCAGTACTTC.

The chain is built from TRBV5-1 and TRBJ1-2; D uncertain. V was cut by 2 bases and J by 1 base, with 9 bases left in between. The germline V gene encodes CDR1 SGHRS and CDR2 YFSETQ. CDR3 size: 14 residues. CDR3 residues: CASSLDPSNYGYTF. CDR3 nucleotides: TGCGCCAGCAGCTTAGACCCGAGTAACTATGGCTACACCTTC.